The text below deals with one T cell receptor beta chain. This clone appeared a single time. This receptor's antigen is unknown. Base qualities were left out, and no much larger clone turns up one base away. This sample was included in a study of cytomegalovirus exposure and HLA in healthy donors (dated by TCRdb to the late 2010s). About the study as a whole: According to a later analysis, one platform produced both the roughly 120 validation repertoires and the 666 repertoires of the first cohort. The study was designed to test whether signatures of past pathogen exposure could be identified by cataloging public T cell receptors. The study combined high-throughput TCR immunosequencing, statistical association of individual TCRs with disease status, and machine learning to predict cytomegalovirus infection status. In addition to the first cohort of around 670 subjects, a separate validation cohort of approximately 120 different subjects was used. Here is what the overall study found, with its caveats: Most TCR sequences were observed very rarely across donors, whereas some public TCRs were present in many individuals. A later analysis had no HLA typing for the validation cohort, so co-occurrence there was scored across all 110 or so repertoires. The classifier was reported to diagnose cytomegalovirus status with high specificity and sensitivity in both the original and validation cohorts. The authors suggested that the approach could potentially be generalized to other disease states and immunological phenotypes. A few of the identified cytomegalovirus-associated TCR beta chains were confirmed in vitro to be specific for cytomegalovirus antigens. In the study, around 160 TCR beta chains were listed as associated with cytomegalovirus. Subsequent analysis determined that TCRs grouped into clusters in the first cohort also showed a tendency toward co-occurrence across the 120 validation repertoires, and approximately 94% of cluster scores exceeded 0.

Receptor libraries were prepared by the immunoSEQ multiplex PCR assay. Turning to the authors' computational methods: To diagnose cytomegalovirus status from the catalog of TCR beta chain sequences, a statistical classification framework was built. TCRdb limited this immuneACCESS table to in-frame rearrangements with V and J called. A share of clones is missing; checked studies link under half to unresolved V genes, and the rest is unexplained. V, J and clone size reflect that table, while D and trimming were determined from the DNA. The sample table shows 250,000 to 300,000 clones, and 65% to 90% are seen once. The ten largest make up over 0.95% of the sample. The donors belonged to the validation cohort of over a hundred subjects, which was separate from the approximately 680-subject first cohort. From a lookup of the germline V gene, CDR1 and CDR2 are SNHLY and FYNNEI. Measured from the cysteine to the phenylalanine, the CDR3 is 14 residues long. Of the read, only the CDR3 DNA is kept; its 42 bases are in frame from base 1. V is reduced by 6 bases and J by 0 bases, leaving a spacing of 11 bases between them.

The sequencing input was PBMCs. This TCR came from a woman in her late teens or twenties in good health and CMV-seronegative. The chain is assembled from TRBV2 and TRBJ1-1; a weak D assignment points to TRBD1 (5 bases agree). The bases are TGTGCCAGCAGGGGGCCACGGATGAACACTGAAGCTTTCTTT. It is translated as CASRGPRMNTEAFF.